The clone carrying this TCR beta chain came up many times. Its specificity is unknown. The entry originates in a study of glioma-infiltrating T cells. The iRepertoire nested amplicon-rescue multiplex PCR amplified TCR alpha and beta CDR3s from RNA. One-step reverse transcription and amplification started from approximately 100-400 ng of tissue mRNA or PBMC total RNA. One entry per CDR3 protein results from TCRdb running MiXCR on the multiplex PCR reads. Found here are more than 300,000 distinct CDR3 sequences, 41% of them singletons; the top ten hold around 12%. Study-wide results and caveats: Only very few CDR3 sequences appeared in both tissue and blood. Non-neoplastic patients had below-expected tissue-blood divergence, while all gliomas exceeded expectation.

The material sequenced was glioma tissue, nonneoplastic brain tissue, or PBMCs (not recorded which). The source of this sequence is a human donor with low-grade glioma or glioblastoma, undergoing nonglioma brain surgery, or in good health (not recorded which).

CDR3 amino acids: CASSRRGLESSRQYF. In DNA, the CDR3 is TGTGCCAGCTCCCGGAGGGGACTAGAAAGTAGTCGGCAGTACTTC. The chain recombines TRBV27 with TRBJ2-7; 8 bases align to TRBD2. Trimming cost V 8 bases and J 9 bases; bases outside gene matches: 18. Germline values: CDR1 MNHEY, CDR2 SMNVEV (reference sequence). The length of the CDR3 is 15 residues.